This TCR beta chain originates from a study of molecular identifiers for immune sequencing clone quantification. Study-level results: Clones above 20 RNA copies contained over 97% of effector molecules but under 1% of naive ones.

TCRdb itself ran the PCR reads through MiXCR, one entry per CDR3 protein. The data hold nearly 650,000 distinct CDR3 sequences, with around 25% observed a single time. This clonotype was seen repeatedly, ten times or more. The antigen remains unidentified. This CDR3 comprises 13 residues. Germline loops: CDR1 LNHDA, CDR2 SQIVND (reference sequence). V was trimmed by 2 bases and J by 2 bases, leaving 6 bases between them. The chain has TRBV19 and TRBJ1-1; no clear D gene. This clonotype was sampled from a human donor in good health. Some libraries in this study had Jurkat cell RNA spiked in. Sequenced material: naive CD8+ T cells from blood, with Jurkat cell RNA spiked in. Stated subset: FACS-sorted CD8+CD4-CCR7+CD45RA+ naive T cells. CDR3 in amino acids: CASSIRVNTEAFF. CDR3 bases: TGTGCCAGTAGTATAAGAGTAAACACTGAAGCTTTCTTT. The full variable domain, in which reference TRBV19 and TRBJ1-1 provide the parts outside the CDR3, is DGGITQSPKYLFRKEGQNVTLSCEQNLNHDAMYWYRQDPGQGLRLIYYSQIVNDFQKGDIAEGYSVSREKKESFPLTVTSAQKNPTAFYLCASSIRVNTEAFFGQGTRLTVV.